Here is one T cell receptor beta chain with its context. Its antigen is as yet unknown. The data belong to a study of regulatory T cells in long-lasting Graves disease. General study results and limits: Persistent patients had more shared public clonotypes (around 3,000) than new patients (about 880).

As for time point: newly diagnosed GD, antithyroid drugs for less than 3 months. Researchers made the TCR library from RNA that was extracted from PBMCs. Arm-PCR with iRepertoire HTBI primers amplified the CDR3 regions for these TCR beta libraries. TCRdb ran MiXCR on the multiplex PCR reads and lists one entry per CDR3 protein. The table has 380,000 or so distinct CDR3 sequences, around 15% seen once. These data were likewise used in another study, on T cells in Graves' hyperthyroidism and ophthalmopathy. Per that study: Hyperthyroidism in the patients, aged 18 to 65, was newly diagnosed and under 2 months in duration. In the first-round RT-PCR of the TCR CDR3, the HTBI primer set was used. Also found in blood were most expanded thyroid clonotypes above 0.001.

The sequence was collected from a woman between 18 and 30 years old with Graves disease. The input for sequencing was peripheral blood mononuclear cells (PBMCs), taken at new diagnosis, from a patient treated with antithyroid drugs.

This CDR3 is CASLGGDHQQYF. CDR3 DNA: TGTGCCAGTTTGGGTGGGGACCACCAGCAGTACTTC. This chain uses TRBV2 with TRBJ2-7; possibly TRBD1 or TRBD2 for D (5 bases each). The CDR3 is 12 amino acids. The germline CDR1 and CDR2 sequences are SNHLY and FYNNEI. V was cut by 9 bases and J by 8 bases, with 17 bases left in between.